A single sample is the source of the 12 T cell receptor beta chains below, sequenced in a study of T cell responses to AZD1222 COVID-19 vaccine. Generated by immunoSEQ multiplex PCR, the TCRdb table keeps only in-frame clones and is missing some. Found here are 150,000 to 200,000 clones, roughly 92% of them singletons; the top ten hold about 0.64%. Specimen: peripheral blood, collected on day 0 of AZD1222 vaccination. The receptors originated from an adult in good health.

The chain couples TRBV11-2 to TRBJ2-7; D is perhaps TRBD1 or TRBD2 (6 bases each). The CDR3 spans 15 residues. V was pared by 5 bases and J by 4 bases, with 18 bases between. CDR1 is SGHAT, CDR2 FQNNGV, per germline. This chain's CDR3 is CASSHFRGVRYEQYF. In DNA, the CDR3 is TGTGCCAGCAGCCATTTTAGGGGGGTACGGTACGAGCAGTACTTC.

The rearrangement links TRBV28 to TRBJ1-1, with a weak D call TRBD1 (6 bases). From germline, CDR1 is MDHEN and CDR2 SYDVKM. Trimming cost V 1 base and J 10 bases, with 16 bases left between them. The CDR3 is made up of 14 amino acids. This chain's CDR3 is CASSLFGTPQGAFF. The CDR3 DNA reads as TGTGCCAGCAGTTTATTCGGGACACCCCAGGGAGCTTTCTTT. Full variable domain (remainder filled in from reference TRBV28 and TRBJ1-1): DVKVTQSSRYLVKRTGEKVFLECVQDMDHENMFWYRQDPGLGLRLIYFSYDVKMKEKGDIPEGYSVSREKKERFSLILESASTNQTSMYLCASSLFGTPQGAFFGQGTRLTVV.

CDR3 bases: TGTGCCAGCAGCCAACATAAGGGAGTGGGCAATCAGCCCCAGCATTTT. It codes for CASSQHKGVGNQPQHF. The chain has TRBV3-1 (or the pseudogene TRBV3-2) and TRBJ1-5; D unclear. V gave up 2 bases and J gave up 2 bases, with 13 bases separating them. Germline-derived CDR1 and CDR2 are LGHDT and YNNKEL (reference sequence). CDR3 size: 16 residues.

The chain combines TRBV2 with TRBJ2-2, with D unclear. V gave up 7 bases and J gave up 6 bases, with 12 bases separating them. Germline V gene sequence: CDR1 SNHLY, CDR2 FYNNEI. The CDR3 has 13 amino acids. This CDR3 is CASIRRFPGELFF. The CDR3 DNA is TGTGCCAGCATTAGGCGGTTTCCCGGGGAGCTGTTTTTT.

The chain recombines TRBV4-2 with TRBJ2-7, with TRBD2 matching 7 bases. CDR1 is LGHNA, CDR2 YNFKEQ, per germline. With V trimmed by 1 base and J by 5 bases, 8 bases remained unmatched. This CDR3 region has 15 residues. CDR3 in amino acids: CASSQVFAGAHEQYF. In DNA form, the CDR3 reads TGTGCCAGCAGCCAAGTGTTCGCGGGAGCTCACGAGCAGTACTTC.

The table lists this clone with a count of one. V usage is TRBV10-1 and J usage is TRBJ2-3, with D maybe TRBD2 (6 bases). In germline, CDR1 is WNHNN, CDR2 SYGVQD (reference sequence). V was pared by 8 bases and J by 0 bases, with 27 bases between. The CDR3 sequence is 19 residues long. The CDR3 loop reads CASSDEGDFSLSSTDTQYF. The CDR3 DNA reads TGCGCCAGCTCCGACGAAGGGGACTTTAGTTTATCTAGCACAGATACGCAGTATTTT.

V usage is TRBV5-1 and J usage is TRBJ1-2, with TRBD1 matching over 11 bases. With 3 bases clipped from V and 4 bases from J, the junction kept 8 bases outside the gene matches. The CDR3 is 16 residues long. Germline loops: CDR1 SGHRS, CDR2 YFSETQ. The CDR3 nucleotides read TGCGCCAGCAGCTCGGACAGGGGGCGCTTCTCCTATGGCTACACCTTC. It is translated as CASSSDRGRFSYGYTF.

Details on this clone: One end of the junction is discordant with germline, which a read error may explain. The chain joins TRBV7-2 to TRBJ2-7, with 12 bases that match TRBD2. The germline CDR1 and CDR2 sequences are SGHTA and FQGNSA. This CDR3 is 14 amino acids long. The CDR3 sequence is CASSLAGGRYEQYF. The CDR3 coding sequence is TGTGCCAGCAGCCTAGCGGGGGGGCGGTACGAGCAGTACTTC.

The gene calls are TRBV7-8 and TRBJ1-2; 9 nucleotides match TRBD1. The CDR3 is made up of 16 amino acids. In germline, CDR1 is SGHVS, CDR2 FQNEAQ. J lost 2 bases, V lost 2 bases, and 6 bases had no gene match. The CDR3 loop reads CASSLRDRVLNYGYTF. The CDR3 coding sequence is TGTGCCAGCAGCTTAAGGGACAGGGTCCTCAACTATGGCTACACCTTC. The full variable domain, rest sourced from reference TRBV7-8 and TRBJ1-2, is GAGVSQSPRYKVAKRGQDVALRCDPISGHVSLFWYQQALGQGPEFLTYFQNEAQLDKSGLPSDRFFAERPEGSVSTLKIQRTQQEDSAVYLCASSLRDRVLNYGYTFGSGTRLTVV.

The rearrangement uses TRBV24-1 and TRBJ2-1, with 9 bases that match TRBD1. The CDR3 length is 16 residues. Germline loops: CDR1 KGHDR, CDR2 SFDVKD. Trimming removed 3 bases from V and 7 bases from J; junction bases left unmatched: 9. The CDR3 coding sequence is TGTGCCACCAGTGATAGAACACGAGGGACAGGGAATGAGCAGTTCTTC. It yields the protein CATSDRTRGTGNEQFF.

This rearrangement joins TRBV28 to TRBJ2-3; no clear D gene. The V end was cut by 6 bases, the J end by 8 bases, with 15 bases between. The CDR3 has 13 residues. The germline V gene has CDR1 MDHEN and CDR2 SYDVKM. As DNA, the CDR3 is TGTGCCAGCAGGCCGAGATCACCACCTACGCAGTATTTT. Residues: CASRPRSPPTQYF. Drawing the rest from reference TRBV28 and TRBJ2-3, the complete variable domain is DVKVTQSSRYLVKRTGEKVFLECVQDMDHENMFWYRQDPGLGLRLIYFSYDVKMKEKGDIPEGYSVSREKKERFSLILESASTNQTSMYLCASRPRSPPTQYFGPGTRLTVL.

The chain combines TRBV12-3 or TRBV12-4 with TRBJ1-5, with no clear D. This CDR3 has 13 amino acids. The V end lost 1 base, the J end lost 7 bases, and 8 bases lay between the germline ends. The CDR3 loop is CASSLGGEQPQHF. CDR3 DNA sequence: TGTGCCAGCAGTTTAGGCGGGGAACAGCCCCAGCATTTT.